This T cell receptor (beta chain) was profiled in a study of monozygotic twins with cystic fibrosis. Trimming removed 1 base from V and 2 bases from J, with 14 bases in between. In germline, CDR1 is KGHSH, CDR2 LQKENI. The CDR3 covers 17 residues. Sequencing was performed with immunoSEQ multiplex PCR; in TCRdb, only in-frame clones are kept and a portion is missing. The sample yields about 22,000 clones, around 97% seen once. The chain joins TRBV18 to TRBJ2-2, with D possibly TRBD1 on 6 matching bases. The sequence was collected from a girl aged 10-17 years with cystic fibrosis. What was sequenced was blood. Here the CDR3 DNA reads TGTGCCAGCTCACCACTGGGCAGGGGTCGAAACACCGGGGAGCTGTTTTTT. Its protein product is CASSPLGRGRNTGELFF. The full variable domain, its missing parts supplied by reference TRBV18 and TRBJ2-2, is NAGVMQNPRHLVRRRGQEARLRCSPMKGHSHVYWYRQLPEEGLKFMVYLQKENIIDESGMPKERFSAEFPKEGPSILRIQQVVRGDSAAYFCASSPLGRGRNTGELFFGEGSRLTVL.